Here is one TCR beta chain with its context. Its antigen is not known. Generated by immunoSEQ multiplex PCR, the TCRdb table keeps only in-frame clones and is missing some. The sample carries 90,000 to 150,000 clones, over 80% recorded once. This specimen comes from a study of T cell responses to AZD1222 COVID-19 vaccine. The CDR3 is 16 residues long. J lost 5 bases, V lost 3 bases, and 12 bases had no gene match. CDR1 and CDR2 (germline): MNHEY, SVGAGI. Study outcomes and limitations: Clonal diversity was possibly underestimated; the donors were predominantly white British and more often female.

The chain combines TRBV6-5 with TRBJ1-2; 7 bases match TRBD1. The sequences come from peripheral blood, collected 28 days after the second AZD1222 dose. The sequence came from an adult who received the AZD1222 COVID-19 vaccine. CDR3: CASSYFRQGRSYGYTF. CDR3 DNA sequence: TGTGCCAGCAGTTATTTCCGACAGGGACGAAGTTATGGCTACACCTTC.